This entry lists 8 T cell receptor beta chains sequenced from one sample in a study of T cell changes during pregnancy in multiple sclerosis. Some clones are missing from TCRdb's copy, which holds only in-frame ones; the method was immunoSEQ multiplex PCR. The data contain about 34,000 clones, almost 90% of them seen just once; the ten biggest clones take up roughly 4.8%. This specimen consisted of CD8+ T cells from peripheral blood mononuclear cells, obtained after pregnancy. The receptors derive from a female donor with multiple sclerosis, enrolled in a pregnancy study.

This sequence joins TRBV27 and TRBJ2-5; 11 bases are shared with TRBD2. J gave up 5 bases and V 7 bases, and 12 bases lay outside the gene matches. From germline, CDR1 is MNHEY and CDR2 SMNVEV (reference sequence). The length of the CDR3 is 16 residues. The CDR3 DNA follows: TGTGCCAGCACCGGGATAGCGGGGGGGCCTTGGGAGACCCAGTACTTC. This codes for CASTGIAGGPWETQYF.

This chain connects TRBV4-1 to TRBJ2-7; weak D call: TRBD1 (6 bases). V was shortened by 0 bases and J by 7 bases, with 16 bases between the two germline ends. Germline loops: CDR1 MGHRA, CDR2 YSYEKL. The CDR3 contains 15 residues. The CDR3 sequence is CASSQDQDSSWEQYF. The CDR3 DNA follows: TGCGCCAGCAGCCAAGACCAGGACAGTTCGTGGGAGCAGTACTTC.

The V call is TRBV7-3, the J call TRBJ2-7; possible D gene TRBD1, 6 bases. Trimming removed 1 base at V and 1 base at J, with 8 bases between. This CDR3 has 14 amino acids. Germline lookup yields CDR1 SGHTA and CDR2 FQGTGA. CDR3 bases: TGTGCCAGCAGCTTAAATGGACAGTCCTACGAGCAGTACTTC. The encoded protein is CASSLNGQSYEQYF. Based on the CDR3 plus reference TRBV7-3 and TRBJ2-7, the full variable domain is GAGVSQTPSNKVTEKGKYVELRCDPISGHTALYWYRQSLGQGPEFLIYFQGTGAADDSGLPNDRFFAVRPEGSVSTLKIQRTERGDSAVYLCASSLNGQSYEQYFGPGTRLTVT.

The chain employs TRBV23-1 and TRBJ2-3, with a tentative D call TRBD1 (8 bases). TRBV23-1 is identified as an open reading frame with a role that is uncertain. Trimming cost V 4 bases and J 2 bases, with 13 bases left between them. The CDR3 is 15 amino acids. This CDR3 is CASSRQGTNTDTQYF. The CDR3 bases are TGCGCCAGCAGTCGACAGGGGACTAACACAGATACGCAGTATTTT.

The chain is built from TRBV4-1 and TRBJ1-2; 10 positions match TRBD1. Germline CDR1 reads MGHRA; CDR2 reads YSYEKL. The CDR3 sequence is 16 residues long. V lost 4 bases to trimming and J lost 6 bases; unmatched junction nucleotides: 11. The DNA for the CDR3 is TGCGCCAGCAGCCCCTATCCGGGACAGGGGAACCATGGCTACACCTTC. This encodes CASSPYPGQGNHGYTF.

This chain's CDR3 is CASSRGQGFSYEQYF. The CDR3 DNA reads TGTGCCAGTAGTAGAGGACAGGGCTTCTCCTACGAGCAGTACTTC. This chain joins TRBV19 and TRBJ2-7; 8 nucleotides match TRBD1. V was clipped by 4 bases and J by 0 bases; unmatched bases: 5. Per the germline V gene, CDR1 is LNHDA and CDR2 is SQIVND (reference sequence). This CDR3 contains 15 residues.

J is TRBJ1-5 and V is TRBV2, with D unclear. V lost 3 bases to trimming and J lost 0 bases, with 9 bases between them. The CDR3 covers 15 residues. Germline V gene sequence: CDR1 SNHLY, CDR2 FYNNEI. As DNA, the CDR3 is TGTGCCAGCAGTGAGACACCCTATAGCAATCAGCCCCAGCATTTT. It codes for CASSETPYSNQPQHF.

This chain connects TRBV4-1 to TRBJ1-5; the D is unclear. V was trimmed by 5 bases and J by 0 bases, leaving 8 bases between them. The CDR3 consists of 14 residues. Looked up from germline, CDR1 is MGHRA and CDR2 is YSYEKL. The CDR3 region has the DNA TGCGCCAGCAGCTCAACAGATAGCAATCAGCCCCAGCATTTT. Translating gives CASSSTDSNQPQHF.